This T cell receptor beta chain was profiled in a study of cytomegalovirus exposure and HLA in healthy donors. Study-wide findings and caveats: Several of the most significant clusters were apparently associated with common viral pathogens in a later analysis. Reportedly, a later analysis found an Asian-associated ancestry cluster had fewer N-insertions than the approximately 670-donor mean.

Details on this clone: What it binds is unknown.

PCR employed 60 Vbeta and 13 Jbeta primers. Authors' processing steps: Among the unique TCR beta chains that a later analysis counted, about 84 million in all, 9.5 million to 11 million were shared. Assay: immunoSEQ multiplex PCR; the TCRdb copy retains only in-frame clones and omits some. Clone size and the V and J calls come from that table; the DNA yielded D and trimming. The profile shows around 150,000 clones, 50% to 75% of them singletons. CDR3 size: 13 residues. V was pared by 3 bases and J by 2 bases, with 7 bases between. From germline, CDR1 is SEHNR and CDR2 FQNEAQ (reference sequence). Although they were nominally healthy when sampled, donors likely had unrecorded immune exposures.

The source is a woman aged 40 to 50 in good health and CMV-seronegative. The rearrangement uses TRBV7-9 and TRBJ2-5; tentative D call: TRBD1 (5 bases). Sequenced: PBMCs. The CDR3 is CASSFKGQETQYF. The CDR3, as DNA: TGTGCCAGCAGCTTCAAGGGGCAAGAGACCCAGTACTTC.